A single count supports the clone carrying this T cell receptor beta chain. Its antigen is unidentified. Patients having uncontrolled infection, another autoimmune disease, pregnancy or lactation were not included. Diagnoses rested on clinical symptoms, serum thyroxine and TRAb, thyroid ultrasound and orbital computed tomography. The source of the sample is a study of T cells in Graves' hyperthyroidism and ophthalmopathy. The ends lost 5 bases at V and 3 bases at J; junction bases unmatched: 13. From germline, CDR1 is SNHLY and CDR2 FYNNEI. This CDR3 spans 17 amino acids. Amplified regions were TCR beta CDR3 sequences from RNA transcripts. HTBI primers drove first-round RT-PCR of the TCR CDR3. MiXCR, run by TCRdb on the multiplex PCR reads, gives a single entry per CDR3 protein. The sample holds approximately 510,000 distinct CDR3 sequences, about 46% seen once. Study-wide points: Ophthalmopathy onset followed model prediction by a median approximately 5.9 months. The majority of expanded thyroid clonotypes above 0.001 also appeared in blood.

The TCR comes from an adult woman with Graves' disease, either hyperthyroidism or ophthalmopathy (not recorded which). The chain carries TRBV2 and TRBJ2-7, with TRBD1 matching 10 bases. The specimen sequenced was peripheral blood or thyroid tissue (not recorded which). The CDR3 nucleotides are TGTGCCAGCAGTTGGGGTTCCGGGACAGGGGTTGTCTACGAGCAGTACTTC. Translating it yields CASSWGSGTGVVYEQYF.